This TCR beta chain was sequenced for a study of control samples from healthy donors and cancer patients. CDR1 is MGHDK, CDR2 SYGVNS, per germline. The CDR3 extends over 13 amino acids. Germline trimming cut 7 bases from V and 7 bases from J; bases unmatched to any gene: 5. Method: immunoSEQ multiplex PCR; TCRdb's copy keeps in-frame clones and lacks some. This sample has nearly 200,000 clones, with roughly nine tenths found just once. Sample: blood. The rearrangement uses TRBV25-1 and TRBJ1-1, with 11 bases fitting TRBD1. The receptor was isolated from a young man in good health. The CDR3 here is CASTSGTGGEAFF. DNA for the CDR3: TGTGCCAGCACCTCCGGGACAGGGGGTGAAGCTTTCTTT.